These 13 T cell receptor beta chains share one sample of origin, sequenced in a study of shared clonotypes between healthy human individuals. Method: immunoSEQ multiplex PCR; TCRdb's copy keeps in-frame clones and lacks some. In the table there are about 730,000 clones, roughly two thirds of which are singletons. Sequences were obtained from memory CD4+ T cells sorted from blood. Described subset: CD45RA-negative fraction. The receptors here all came from a woman aged 30 to 39 in good health.

The rearrangement uses TRBV18 and TRBJ2-7; 10 nucleotides align to TRBD2. V lost 3 bases, J lost 6 bases, and 17 bases stayed unmatched. This CDR3 region has 18 residues. Germline loops: CDR1 KGHSH, CDR2 LQKENI. The CDR3 nucleotides are TGTGCCAGCTCACCCCGGGCTAGCGGGAGTGGGGCGAGTTCCGAGCAGTACTTC. Its protein is CASSPRASGSGASSEQYF. The full variable domain, completed using reference TRBV18 and TRBJ2-7, is NAGVMQNPRHLVRRRGQEARLRCSPMKGHSHVYWYRQLPEEGLKFMVYLQKENIIDESGMPKERFSAEFPKEGPSILRIQQVVRGDSAAYFCASSPRASGSGASSEQYFGPGTRLTVT.

As regards this clone: A much bigger clone sits one base away, suggesting this may be a read error. The rearrangement uses TRBV28 and TRBJ2-7; D is undetermined. The CDR3 is 12 residues long. With 5 bases removed from V and 0 bases from J, the gap between germline ends came to 5 bases. Germline CDR1 MDHEN, CDR2 SYDVKM. In DNA form, the CDR3 reads TGTGCCAGCAGTGCCAGCTCCTACGAGCAGTACTTC. Translation gives CASSASSYEQYF.

This chain links TRBV28 with TRBJ1-2; D possibly corresponds to TRBD1 (5 bases). The germline V and J ends were trimmed by 2 bases and 4 bases, with 11 bases remaining between them. Germline CDR1 reads MDHEN; CDR2 reads SYDVKM. This CDR3 contains 14 residues. The DNA for the CDR3 is TGTGCCAGCAGTTTAAGGGGAGGGCGCTATGGCTACACCTTC. This translates into CASSLRGGRYGYTF.

This chain connects TRBV28 to TRBJ2-5; D is ambiguous. The V gene's germline CDR1 is MDHEN and CDR2 SYDVKM. V lost 5 bases and J lost 5, with 9 bases in between. This CDR3 contains 12 residues. This CDR3 is CASSPVGETQYF. CDR3 DNA sequence: TGTGCCAGCAGTCCGGTCGGGGAGACCCAGTACTTC.

The chain combines TRBV7-2 with TRBJ2-7; D unresolved. Germline CDR1 and CDR2: SGHTA and FQGNSA. This CDR3 has 12 amino acids. The CDR3 is CATVRSSYEQYF. The CDR3 nucleotides read TGTGCTACTGTCAGGAGCTCCTACGAGCAGTACTTC.

Of note for this clone: The same CDR3 is also encoded by other DNA sequences in this sample. In nucleotides, the CDR3 is TGCGCCAGCAGCCAAGAAAGGAATCAGCCCCAGCATTTT. As protein: CASSQERNQPQHF. This chain connects TRBV4-1 to TRBJ1-5; D is uncertain. Germline lookup yields CDR1 MGHRA and CDR2 YSYEKL. With 0 bases removed from V and 4 bases from J, the gap between germline ends came to 4 bases. The length of the CDR3 is 13 residues.

The DNA of the CDR3 is TGCGCCAGCAGCTTGGGAGGGGGGCGCCCAGGGGATAATGAAAAACTGTTTTTT. It encodes CASSLGGGRPGDNEKLFF. The chain uses TRBV5-1 and TRBJ1-4; D possibly corresponds to TRBD1 (6 bases). Germline values: CDR1 SGHRS, CDR2 YFSETQ. CDR3 length: 18 amino acids. Trimming left V 0 bases short and J 4 bases short, with 19 bases between.

This clone was detected only a few times. The chain employs TRBV9 and TRBJ1-3; TRBD1 might be the D (5 bases). Germline values: CDR1 SGDLS, CDR2 YYNGEE. The V and J ends lost 1 base and 1 base respectively, with 9 bases between them. This CDR3 has 15 residues. The CDR3 DNA follows: TGTGCCAGCAGCGTATCGGGGGTGTCTGGAAACACCATATATTTT. Translated: CASSVSGVSGNTIYF.

The chain carries TRBV5-1 and TRBJ1-1; 7 nucleotides align to TRBD1. From germline, CDR1 is SGHRS and CDR2 YFSETQ. The trim removed 6 bases at V and 1 base at J, leaving 9 bases unmatched. The CDR3 consists of 15 residues. The CDR3 region has the DNA TGCGCCAGCAAAGGGACAGCCTCGGGGAACACTGAAGCTTTCTTT. It translates to CASKGTASGNTEAFF.

This clone was observed once. This chain connects TRBV19 to TRBJ1-2; D remains unclear. V was shortened by 6 bases and J by 3 bases, with 8 bases between the two germline ends. Germline values: CDR1 LNHDA, CDR2 SQIVND (reference sequence). There are 12 residues in the CDR3. In DNA form, the CDR3 reads TGTGCCAGTAGGACATACTACTATGGCTACACCTTC. Translating gives CASRTYYYGYTF.

The chain employs TRBV7-2 and TRBJ1-2; D call uncertain. Germline values: CDR1 SGHTA, CDR2 FQGNSA. The CDR3 runs 14 residues. V gave up 3 bases and J gave up 4 bases, with 12 bases separating them. The CDR3 bases are TGTGCCAGCAGCTTGGGCAAAGATTTCTATGGCTACACCTTC. Amino acids: CASSLGKDFYGYTF.

This rearrangement joins TRBV18 to TRBJ2-5; no clear D. The CDR3 has 15 amino acids. The germline V gene has CDR1 KGHSH and CDR2 LQKENI. With 1 base removed from V and 0 bases from J, the gap between germline ends came to 9 bases. The CDR3 DNA sequence: TGTGCCAGCTCACCACGGTACAGAGACCAAGAGACCCAGTACTTC. As protein: CASSPRYRDQETQYF.

To note about this clone: Possible read error: a much larger clone is one base away. The sample holds other DNA sequences that translate to the same CDR3. The chain carries TRBV19 and TRBJ2-3; 11 positions match TRBD2. The CDR3 spans 14 residues. Germline CDR1 is LNHDA and CDR2 is SQIVND (reference sequence). With V trimmed by 10 bases and J by 0 bases, 3 bases remained unmatched. In DNA, the CDR3 is TGTGCCACTAGGACTAGCGGGAGCACAGATACGCAGTATTTT. It codes for CATRTSGSTDTQYF.